The 15 T cell receptor beta chains presented below share a single source sample, sequenced in a study of blood T cell repertoires in COVID-19. Produced via immunoSEQ multiplex PCR; TCRdb's table is partial and in-frame only. The sample lists 240,000 or so clones, about four fifths occurring once. What was sequenced was peripheral blood. Source of these receptors: a woman of 80 years or more with COVID-19, enrolled during active disease.

The chain employs TRBV28 and TRBJ2-2, with 8 bases matching TRBD1. Germline CDR1 reads MDHEN; CDR2 reads SYDVKM. With V trimmed by 7 bases and J by 7 bases, 11 bases remained unmatched. There are 15 residues in the CDR3. CDR3 nucleotides: TGTGCCAGCACCTTAGGGGACAGGAAGGTCGGGGAGCTGTTTTTT. Its protein product is CASTLGDRKVGELFF.

The genes are TRBV9 and TRBJ2-2; weak D call: TRBD1 (6 bases). Between the trimmed V and J ends, which lost 0 bases and 7 bases, there was a span of 16 bases. The germline V gene has CDR1 SGDLS and CDR2 YYNGEE. CDR3 size: 16 residues. CDR3 in DNA: TGTGCCAGCAGCGTAGAGGACAGACTTCGGGGCGGGGAGCTGTTTTTT. Encoded protein: CASSVEDRLRGGELFF.

The chain uses TRBV7-6 and TRBJ1-4; 10 bases are a match to TRBD1. This CDR3 region has 15 residues. V trimming: 2 bases; J trimming: 10 bases; junction bases outside the gene matches: 7. From germline, CDR1 is SGHVS and CDR2 FNYEAQ. CDR3 in DNA: TGTGCCAGCAGCTTATTGACAGGGGGCGCGGGAAAACTGTTTTTT. It is translated as CASSLLTGGAGKLFF.

V gene TRBV6-6 combines with J gene TRBJ1-2; D unresolved. Germline lookup yields CDR1 MNHNY and CDR2 SVGAGI (reference sequence). V was pared by 7 bases and J by 2 bases, with 11 bases between. The CDR3 runs to 13 residues. CDR3 protein: CASISGGNYGYTF. The DNA of the CDR3 is TGTGCCAGCATCTCCGGAGGGAACTATGGCTACACCTTC.

The V call is TRBV5-1, the J call TRBJ1-1, with TRBD1 matching 7 bases. V shed 4 bases and J 3 bases; nucleotides not matched to a gene: 9. The length of the CDR3 is 15 residues. CDR1 SGHRS and CDR2 YFSETQ come from the germline V gene. The CDR3 spells CASSVGQFDYTEAFF. DNA of the CDR3: TGCGCCAGCAGCGTGGGACAGTTTGACTACACTGAAGCTTTCTTT.

The CDR3 loop is CASSQEGRGEAFF. CDR3 DNA sequence: TGTGCCAGCAGCCAAGAAGGTCGGGGTGAAGCTTTCTTT. This chain links TRBV4-2 with TRBJ1-1, with D unresolved. This CDR3 contains 13 residues. Germline CDR1 reads LGHNA; CDR2 reads YNFKEQ. The ends were cut back, 0 bases at V and 7 bases at J, with 9 bases in the middle.

The chain is built from TRBV5-1 and TRBJ2-7; 10 positions agree with TRBD2. The germline gives CDR1 SGHRS, CDR2 YFSETQ. V was pared by 1 base and J by 11 bases, with 6 bases of the junction left unmatched. The CDR3 extends over 13 amino acids. The CDR3 is CASSLNLAGDKYF. The CDR3 DNA follows: TGCGCCAGCAGCTTGAATCTAGCGGGAGATAAGTACTTC. Combining the CDR3 with reference TRBV5-1 and TRBJ2-7 gives the whole variable domain KAGVTQTPRYLIKTRGQQVTLSCSPISGHRSVSWYQQTPGQGLQFLFEYFSETQRNKGNFPGRFSGRQFSNSRSEMNVSTLELGDSALYLCASSLNLAGDKYFGPGTRLTVT.

This clone is a singleton in its sample. As DNA, the CDR3 is TGTGCCAGCAGCTTAGAGCCCTCTGGAAACACCATATATTTT. Its translation is CASSLEPSGNTIYF. V and J are TRBV7-3 and TRBJ1-3; unclear D gene. Per germline, CDR1 SGHTA and CDR2 FQGTGA. CDR3 length: 14 residues. Trimming took off 2 bases at V and 0 bases at J, with 5 bases between the two ends.

As concerns this clone: In the same sample, other DNA sequences code for this CDR3. CDR3 in amino acids: CASSQDLEQPQHF. CDR3 sequence (DNA): TGTGCCAGCAGCCAAGACCTTGAGCAGCCCCAGCATTTT. This chain connects TRBV3-1 (or the pseudogene TRBV3-2) to TRBJ1-5, with D uncertain. The CDR3 is 13 amino acids. Germline CDR1 and CDR2: LGHDT and YNNKEL (reference sequence). Trimming took 0 bases from V and 7 from J, leaving 7 bases between them.

This chain joins TRBV10-3 and TRBJ1-4, with D possibly matching TRBD1 (6 bases). Trimming cost V 6 bases and J 2 bases, with 10 bases left between them. The CDR3 consists of 14 residues. Germline V lookup: CDR1 ENHRY, CDR2 SYGVKD. The CDR3 region is CAISRTDTNEKLFF. In DNA, the CDR3 is TGTGCCATCAGCAGGACAGACACTAATGAAAAACTGTTTTTT.

This clone was seen at least ten times. This chain links TRBV9 with TRBJ1-2, with D unresolved. CDR3 length equals 13 residues. V lost 0 bases, J lost 8 bases, and 11 bases lay in between. From germline, CDR1 is SGDLS and CDR2 YYNGEE. CDR3 amino acids: CASSVDAGGGYTF. The CDR3 DNA reads TGTGCCAGCAGCGTAGATGCGGGAGGCGGCTACACCTTC.

The CDR3 protein is CASSDLAGGSNEQFF. For the CDR3, the DNA is TGTGCCAGCAGTGACCTAGCGGGAGGGTCTAATGAGCAGTTCTTC. This chain uses TRBV25-1 with TRBJ2-1, with 12 nucleotides matching TRBD2. The CDR3 length is 15 residues. V was clipped by 3 bases and J by 7 bases; unmatched bases: 4. The germline gives CDR1 MGHDK, CDR2 SYGVNS.

This clone has a handful of counts. The V gene is TRBV19, the J gene TRBJ1-1; D remains unclear. CDR3 length: 16 amino acids. Germline CDR1 is LNHDA and CDR2 is SQIVND (reference sequence). The V gene lost 5 bases and the J gene lost 0 bases, with 16 bases spanning the gap. CDR3 coding DNA: TGTGCCAGTAGTCAAGATAGCGTCAGCATGAACACTGAAGCTTTCTTT. It yields the protein CASSQDSVSMNTEAFF.

This chain connects TRBV21-1 to TRBJ2-7; TRBD1 is the table's D call, not checked against the DNA. TRBV21-1 is deemed a pseudogene. The CDR3 runs to 15 residues. CDR3 amino acids: CASRTVLKSSYEQYF. CDR3 in DNA: TGTGCCAGCAGGACAGTTCTAAAGAGCTCCTACGAGCAGTACTTC.

The chain uses TRBV2 and TRBJ1-4; TRBD1 is a possible D gene (5 bases). Per the germline V gene, CDR1 is SNHLY and CDR2 is FYNNEI. Trimming removed 10 bases from V and 0 bases from J, with 15 bases in between. The CDR3 consists of 15 residues. The CDR3 spells CATSLGPATNEKLFF. In DNA form, the CDR3 reads TGTGCCACCTCCCTGGGGCCTGCAACTAATGAAAAACTGTTTTTT.